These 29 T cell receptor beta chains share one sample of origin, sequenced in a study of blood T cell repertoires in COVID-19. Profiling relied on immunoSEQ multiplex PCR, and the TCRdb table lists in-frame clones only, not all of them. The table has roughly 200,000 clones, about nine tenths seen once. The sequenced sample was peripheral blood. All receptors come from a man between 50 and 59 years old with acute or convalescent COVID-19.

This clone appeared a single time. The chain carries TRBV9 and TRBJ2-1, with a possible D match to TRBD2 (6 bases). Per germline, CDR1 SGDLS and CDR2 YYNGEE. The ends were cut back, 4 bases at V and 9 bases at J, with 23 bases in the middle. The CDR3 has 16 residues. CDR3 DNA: TGTGCCAGCAGCCCCGAACCGGGAGTGGGGGGTGGTGAGCAGTTCTTC. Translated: CASSPEPGVGGGEQFF. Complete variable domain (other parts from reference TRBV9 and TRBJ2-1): DSGVTQTPKHLITATGQRVTLRCSPRSGDLSVYWYQQSLDQGLQFLIQYYNGEERAKGNILERFSAQQFPDLHSELNLSSLELGDSALYFCASSPEPGVGGGEQFFGPGTRLTVL.

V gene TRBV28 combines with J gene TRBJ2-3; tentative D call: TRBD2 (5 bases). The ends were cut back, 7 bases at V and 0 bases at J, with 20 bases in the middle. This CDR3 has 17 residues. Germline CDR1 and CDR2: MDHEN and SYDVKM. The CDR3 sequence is CASNRLNGESSTDTQYF. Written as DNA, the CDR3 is TGTGCCAGCAATCGGCTCAACGGGGAGAGTAGCACAGATACGCAGTATTTT. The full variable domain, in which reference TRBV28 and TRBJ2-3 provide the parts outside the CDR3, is DVKVTQSSRYLVKRTGEKVFLECVQDMDHENMFWYRQDPGLGLRLIYFSYDVKMKEKGDIPEGYSVSREKKERFSLILESASTNQTSMYLCASNRLNGESSTDTQYFGPGTRLTVL.

The CDR3 spells CASSLVGLHTGSTEAFF. CDR3 coding DNA: TGTGCCAGCAGCTTAGTAGGGCTACACACAGGGTCCACTGAAGCTTTCTTT. This sequence joins TRBV7-2 and TRBJ1-1, with a weak D call TRBD1 (6 bases). In germline, CDR1 is SGHTA, CDR2 FQGNSA. Trimming pared 1 base from V and 4 bases from J, leaving 19 bases between. This CDR3 is built from 17 residues. The whole variable domain, remainder taken from reference TRBV7-2 and TRBJ1-1, is GAGVSQSPSNKVTEKGKDVELRCDPISGHTALYWYRQSLGQGLEFLIYFQGNSAPDKSGLPSDRFSAERTGGSVSTLTIQRTQQEDSAVYLCASSLVGLHTGSTEAFFGQGTRLTVV.

Here the CDR3 reads CASSLMGLPNNEQFF. The CDR3 DNA reads TGTGCCAGCAGCTTAATGGGACTCCCTAACAATGAGCAGTTCTTC. The chain couples TRBV7-3 to TRBJ2-1; D is perhaps TRBD2 (6 bases). Germline loops: CDR1 SGHTA, CDR2 FQGTGA. V lost 1 base and J 5 bases, leaving 12 bases between the germline ends. There are 15 residues in the CDR3.

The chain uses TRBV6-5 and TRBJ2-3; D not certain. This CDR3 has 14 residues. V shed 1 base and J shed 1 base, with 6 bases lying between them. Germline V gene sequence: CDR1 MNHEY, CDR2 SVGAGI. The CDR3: CASSYFQGTDTQYF. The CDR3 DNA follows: TGTGCCAGCAGTTACTTTCAGGGCACAGATACGCAGTATTTT.

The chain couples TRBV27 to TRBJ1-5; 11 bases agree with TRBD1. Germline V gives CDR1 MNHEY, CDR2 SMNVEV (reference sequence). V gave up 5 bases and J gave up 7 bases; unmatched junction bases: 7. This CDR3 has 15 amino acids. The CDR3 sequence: CASSNRGQGGQPQHF. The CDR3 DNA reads TGTGCCAGCAGTAATCGGGGACAGGGGGGCCAGCCCCAGCATTTT.

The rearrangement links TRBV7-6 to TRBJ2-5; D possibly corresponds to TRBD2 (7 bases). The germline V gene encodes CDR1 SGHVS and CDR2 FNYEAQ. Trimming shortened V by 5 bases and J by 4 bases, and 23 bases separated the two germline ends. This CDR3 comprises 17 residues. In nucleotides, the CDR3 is TGTGCCAGCAGCCAACTACGAGGGGGGGCTAAGGGAGAGACCCAGTACTTC. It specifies CASSQLRGGAKGETQYF.

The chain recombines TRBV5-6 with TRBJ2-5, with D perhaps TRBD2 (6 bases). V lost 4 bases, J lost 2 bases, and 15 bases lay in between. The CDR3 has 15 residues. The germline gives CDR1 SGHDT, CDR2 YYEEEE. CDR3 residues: CASSGRSLYQETQYF. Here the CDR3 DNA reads TGTGCCAGCAGCGGGAGGTCCCTGTATCAAGAGACCCAGTACTTC. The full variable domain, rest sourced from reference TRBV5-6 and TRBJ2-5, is DAGVTQSPTHLIKTRGQQVTLRCSPKSGHDTVSWYQQALGQGPQFIFQYYEEEERQRGNFPDRFSGHQFPNYSSELNVNALLLGDSALYLCASSGRSLYQETQYFGPGTRLLVL.

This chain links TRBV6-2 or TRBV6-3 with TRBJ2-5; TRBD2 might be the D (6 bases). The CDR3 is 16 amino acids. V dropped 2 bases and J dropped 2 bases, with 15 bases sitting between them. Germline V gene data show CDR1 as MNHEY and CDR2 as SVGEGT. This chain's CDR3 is CASSYGAAGPQETQYF. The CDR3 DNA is TGTGCCAGCAGTTACGGTGCCGCGGGGCCTCAAGAGACCCAGTACTTC.

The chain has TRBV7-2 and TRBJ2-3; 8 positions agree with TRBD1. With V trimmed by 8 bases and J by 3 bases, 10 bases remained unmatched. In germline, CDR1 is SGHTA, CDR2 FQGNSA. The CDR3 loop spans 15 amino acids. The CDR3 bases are TGTGCCAGCTGGACAGGGACCCGTTCTACAGATACGCAGTATTTT. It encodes CASWTGTRSTDTQYF.

DNA of the CDR3: TGTGCCATCAGTGGGACAGCCTTGGACACCGGGGAGCTGTTTTTT. This translates into CAISGTALDTGELFF. The rearrangement uses TRBV10-3 and TRBJ2-2, with D perhaps TRBD1 (6 bases). Per the germline V gene, CDR1 is ENHRY and CDR2 is SYGVKD. V was cut by 4 bases and J by 3 bases, with 12 bases left in between. The CDR3 is 15 residues long.

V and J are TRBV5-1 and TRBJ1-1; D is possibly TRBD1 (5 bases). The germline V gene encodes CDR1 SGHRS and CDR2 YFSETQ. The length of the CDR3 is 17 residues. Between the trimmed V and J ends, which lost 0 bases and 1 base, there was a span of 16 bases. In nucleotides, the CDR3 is TGCGCCAGCAGCTTGGGGATACAGGATATAAGGAACACTGAAGCTTTCTTT. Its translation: CASSLGIQDIRNTEAFF. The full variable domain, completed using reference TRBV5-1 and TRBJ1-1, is KAGVTQTPRYLIKTRGQQVTLSCSPISGHRSVSWYQQTPGQGLQFLFEYFSETQRNKGNFPGRFSGRQFSNSRSEMNVSTLELGDSALYLCASSLGIQDIRNTEAFFGQGTRLTVV.

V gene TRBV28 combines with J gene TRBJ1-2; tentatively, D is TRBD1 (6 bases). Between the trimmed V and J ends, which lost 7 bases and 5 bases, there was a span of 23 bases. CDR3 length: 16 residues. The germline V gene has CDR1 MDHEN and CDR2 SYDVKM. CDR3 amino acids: CASTPAGGRGDYGYTF. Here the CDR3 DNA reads TGTGCCAGCACCCCGGCCGGGGGGCGCGGTGATTATGGCTACACCTTC.

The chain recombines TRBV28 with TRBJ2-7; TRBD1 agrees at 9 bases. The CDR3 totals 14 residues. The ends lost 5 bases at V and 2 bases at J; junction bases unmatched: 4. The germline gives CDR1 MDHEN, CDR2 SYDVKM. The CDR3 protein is CASSTWTGAYEQYF. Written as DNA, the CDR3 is TGTGCCAGCAGTACATGGACAGGGGCCTACGAGCAGTACTTC.

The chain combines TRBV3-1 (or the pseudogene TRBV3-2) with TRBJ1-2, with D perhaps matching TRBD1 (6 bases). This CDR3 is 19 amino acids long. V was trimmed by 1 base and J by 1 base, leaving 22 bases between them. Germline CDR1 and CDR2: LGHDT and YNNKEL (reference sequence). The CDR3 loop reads CASSQVSGDGMKSNYGYTF. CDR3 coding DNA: TGTGCCAGCAGCCAAGTTTCAGGGGACGGGATGAAAAGTAACTATGGCTACACCTTC.

This CDR3 reads CASSIYGDRSNQPQHF. The CDR3 DNA is TGTGCCAGTAGTATATATGGTGACAGGAGCAATCAGCCCCAGCATTTT. This chain uses TRBV19 with TRBJ1-5; a weak D match, TRBD1 (6 bases). V was pared by 2 bases and J by 1 base, with 12 bases between. CDR3 length: 16 residues. Germline loops: CDR1 LNHDA, CDR2 SQIVND (reference sequence).

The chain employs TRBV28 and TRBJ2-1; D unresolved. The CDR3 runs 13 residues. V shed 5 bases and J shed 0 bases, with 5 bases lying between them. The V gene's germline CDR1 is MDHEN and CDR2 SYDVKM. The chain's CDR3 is CASSGVSYNEQFF. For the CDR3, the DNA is TGTGCCAGCAGTGGAGTCTCCTACAATGAGCAGTTCTTC.

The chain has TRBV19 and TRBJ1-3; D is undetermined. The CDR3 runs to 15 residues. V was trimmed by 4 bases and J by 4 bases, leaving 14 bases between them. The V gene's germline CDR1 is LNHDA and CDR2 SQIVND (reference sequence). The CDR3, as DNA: TGTGCCAGTAGTACCCAGGCGCTCGGAGGAAACACCATATATTTT. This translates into CASSTQALGGNTIYF.

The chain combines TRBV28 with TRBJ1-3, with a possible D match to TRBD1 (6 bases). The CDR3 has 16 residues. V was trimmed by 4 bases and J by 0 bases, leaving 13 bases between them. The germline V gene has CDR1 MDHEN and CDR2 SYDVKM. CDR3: CASSSWTANSGNTIYF. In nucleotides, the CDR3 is TGTGCCAGCAGTTCCTGGACAGCTAACTCTGGAAACACCATATATTTT.

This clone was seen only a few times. Here the CDR3 reads CASSLTERRTDTQYF. The CDR3 nucleotides read TGTGCCAGCAGCTTGACCGAGCGCCGCACAGATACGCAGTATTTT. The chain is built from TRBV5-4 and TRBJ2-3; D gene ambiguous. V was pared by 1 base and J by 1 base, with 10 bases between. CDR1 and CDR2 (germline): SGHNT, YYREEE (reference sequence). CDR3 size: 15 residues.

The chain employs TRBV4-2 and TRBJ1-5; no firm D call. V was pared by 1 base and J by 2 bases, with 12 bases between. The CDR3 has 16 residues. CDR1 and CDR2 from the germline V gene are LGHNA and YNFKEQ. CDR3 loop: CASSQGRSGGNQPQHF. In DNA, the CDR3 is TGTGCCAGCAGCCAAGGTAGGAGTGGCGGCAATCAGCCCCAGCATTTT.

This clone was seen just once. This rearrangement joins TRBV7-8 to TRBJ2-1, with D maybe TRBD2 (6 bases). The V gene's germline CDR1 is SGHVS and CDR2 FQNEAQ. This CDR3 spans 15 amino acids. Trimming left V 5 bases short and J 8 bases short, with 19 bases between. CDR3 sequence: CASSVTSSVPDEQFF. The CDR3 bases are TGTGCCAGCAGCGTGACTAGTTCCGTCCCGGATGAGCAGTTCTTC.

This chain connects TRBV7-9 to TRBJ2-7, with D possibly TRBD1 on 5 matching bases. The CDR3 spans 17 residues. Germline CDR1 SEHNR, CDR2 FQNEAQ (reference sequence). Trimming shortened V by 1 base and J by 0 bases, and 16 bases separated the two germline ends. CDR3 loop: CASSLGAWGSYSYEQYF. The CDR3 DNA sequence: TGTGCCAGCAGCTTAGGGGCGTGGGGCAGTTACTCCTACGAGCAGTACTTC.

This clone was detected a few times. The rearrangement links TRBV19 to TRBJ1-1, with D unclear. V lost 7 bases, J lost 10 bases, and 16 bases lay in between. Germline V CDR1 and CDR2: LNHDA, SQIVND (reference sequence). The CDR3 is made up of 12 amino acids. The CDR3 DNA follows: TGTGCCAGTACTGACCGAGGGCAGCGAGCTTTCTTT. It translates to CASTDRGQRAFF.

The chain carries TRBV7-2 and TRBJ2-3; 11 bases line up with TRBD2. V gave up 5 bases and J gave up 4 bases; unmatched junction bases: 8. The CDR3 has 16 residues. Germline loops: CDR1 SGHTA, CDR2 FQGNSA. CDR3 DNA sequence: TGTGCCAGCAGCGTTAGCGGGGGGGCGTTTCCAGATACGCAGTATTTT. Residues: CASSVSGGAFPDTQYF.

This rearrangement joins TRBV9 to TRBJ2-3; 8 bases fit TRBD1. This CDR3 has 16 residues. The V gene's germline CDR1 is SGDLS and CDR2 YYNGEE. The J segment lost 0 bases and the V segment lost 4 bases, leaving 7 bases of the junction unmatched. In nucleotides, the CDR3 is TGTGCCAGCAGCCTCCAGGGACAGGCCAGCACAGATACGCAGTATTTT. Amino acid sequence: CASSLQGQASTDTQYF.

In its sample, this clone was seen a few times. For the CDR3, the DNA is TGTGCCAGTAACGACAGGGTTGCGCGGGGAAGCAATCAGCCCCAGCATTTT. Encoded protein: CASNDRVARGSNQPQHF. The chain uses TRBV19 and TRBJ1-5; TRBD1 matches 7 bases. Germline CDR1 is LNHDA and CDR2 is SQIVND (reference sequence). The CDR3 has 17 residues. With V trimmed by 7 bases and J by 1 base, 13 bases remained unmatched.

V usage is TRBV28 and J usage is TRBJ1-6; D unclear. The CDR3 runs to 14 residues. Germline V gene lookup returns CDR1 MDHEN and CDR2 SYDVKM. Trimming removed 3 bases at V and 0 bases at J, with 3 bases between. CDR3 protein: CASSLSSYNSPLHF. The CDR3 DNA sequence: TGTGCCAGCAGTTTGAGCTCCTATAATTCACCCCTCCACTTT. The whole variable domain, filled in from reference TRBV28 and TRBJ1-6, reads DVKVTQSSRYLVKRTGEKVFLECVQDMDHENMFWYRQDPGLGLRLIYFSYDVKMKEKGDIPEGYSVSREKKERFSLILESASTNQTSMYLCASSLSSYNSPLHFGNGTRLTVT.

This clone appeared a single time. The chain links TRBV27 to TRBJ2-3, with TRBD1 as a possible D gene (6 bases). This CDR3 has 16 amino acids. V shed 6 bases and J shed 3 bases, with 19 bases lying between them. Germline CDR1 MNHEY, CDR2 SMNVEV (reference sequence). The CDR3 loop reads CASRRGSTHFTDTQYF. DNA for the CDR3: TGTGCCAGCAGGAGGGGGTCGACTCACTTTACAGATACGCAGTATTTT.